This TCR beta chain was obtained from a study of blood T cell repertoires in COVID-19. In germline, CDR1 is SNHLY, CDR2 FYNNEI. With V trimmed by 9 bases and J by 3 bases, 5 bases remained unmatched. The CDR3 length is 13 residues. This clone was seen a single time. TCRdb keeps only in-frame clones here, not all; method: immunoSEQ multiplex PCR. The sample yields some 300,000 clones, around 87% seen once. The gene calls are TRBV2 and TRBJ2-7; 10 nucleotides line up with TRBD1. This receptor was taken from a middle-aged woman with COVID-19, enrolled during active disease. The sample comprised peripheral blood. The CDR3 loop is CASRDRGNYEQYF. DNA for the CDR3: TGTGCCAGTAGGGACAGGGGCAACTACGAGCAGTACTTC. The complete variable domain, with remaining parts taken from reference TRBV2 and TRBJ2-7, reads EPEVTQTPSHQVTQMGQEVILRCVPISNHLYFYWYRQILGQKVEFLVSFYNNEISEKSEIFDDQFSVERPDGSNFTLKIRSTKLEDSAMYFCASRDRGNYEQYFGPGTRLTVT.